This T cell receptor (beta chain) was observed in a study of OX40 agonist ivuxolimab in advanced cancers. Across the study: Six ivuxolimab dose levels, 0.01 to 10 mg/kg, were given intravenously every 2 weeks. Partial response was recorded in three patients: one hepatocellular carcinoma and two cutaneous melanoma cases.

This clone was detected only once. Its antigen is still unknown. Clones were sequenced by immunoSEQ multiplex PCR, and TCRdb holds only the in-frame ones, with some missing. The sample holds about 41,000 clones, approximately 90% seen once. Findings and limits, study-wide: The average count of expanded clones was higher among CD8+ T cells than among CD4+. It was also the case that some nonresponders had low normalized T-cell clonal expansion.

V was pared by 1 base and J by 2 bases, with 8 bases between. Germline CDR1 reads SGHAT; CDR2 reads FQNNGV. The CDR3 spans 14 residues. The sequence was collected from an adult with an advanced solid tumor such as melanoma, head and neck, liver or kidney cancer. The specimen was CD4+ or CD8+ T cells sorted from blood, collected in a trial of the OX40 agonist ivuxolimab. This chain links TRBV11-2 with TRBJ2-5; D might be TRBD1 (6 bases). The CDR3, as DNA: TGTGCCAGCAGCTTAGGTACAGGGCAAGAGACCCAGTACTTC. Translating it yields CASSLGTGQETQYF.